These 20 T cell receptor beta chains originate from one sample sequenced in a study of T cells in Graves' hyperthyroidism and ophthalmopathy. The CDR3 regions of TCR beta were amplified from RNA transcripts. The HTBI primer set drove a first-round RT-PCR of the TCR CDR3. TCRdb reprocessed the multiplex PCR reads via MiXCR and lists one record per CDR3 protein. Of 700,000 or so distinct CDR3 sequences in the sample, about 15% were seen once. The sample consisted of blood. These receptors were taken from a woman aged 45-59 years with Graves' ophthalmopathy.

Ten or more counts support this clonotype. The rearrangement joins TRBV2 to TRBJ2-4; D remains unclear. Trimming took 3 bases from V and 0 from J, leaving 6 bases between them. CDR1 is SNHLY, CDR2 FYNNEI, per germline. The CDR3 has 14 residues. CDR3 sequence reads: CASSDPLAKNIQYF. CDR3 nucleotides: TGTGCCAGCAGTGACCCACTAGCCAAAAACATTCAGTACTTC.

At least ten counts were recorded for this clonotype. The chain has TRBV6-2 or TRBV6-3 and TRBJ1-1, with D possibly matching TRBD1 (5 bases). Trimming took 2 bases from V and 1 from J, leaving 5 bases between them. CDR3 length equals 13 residues. CDR1 is MNHEY, CDR2 SVGEGT, per germline. The CDR3, as DNA: TGTGCCAGCAGTTACACAGGGAACACTGAAGCTTTCTTT. It codes for CASSYTGNTEAFF.

This clonotype came up once. Written as DNA, the CDR3 is TGTGCCAGCAGCCCCCGACTAGCGGGTATCACAGATACGCAGTATTTT. This gives the protein CASSPRLAGITDTQYF. The chain has TRBV25-1 and TRBJ2-3; TRBD2 matches 10 bases. Losses at the gene ends were 6 bases for V and 2 bases for J; bases not matched to a gene: 8. The germline CDR1 and CDR2 sequences are MGHDK and SYGVNS. The CDR3 has 16 residues.

In its sample, this clonotype was seen many times. The genes are TRBV27 and TRBJ2-7; TRBD2 matches at 7 bases. The CDR3 extends over 14 amino acids. Germline V CDR1 and CDR2: MNHEY, SMNVEV (reference sequence). V lost 7 bases to trimming and J lost 3 bases; unmatched junction nucleotides: 9. The CDR3 protein is CASKATSPNYEQYF. In nucleotides, the CDR3 is TGTGCCAGCAAAGCGACTAGCCCAAACTACGAGCAGTACTTC.

J is TRBJ1-5 and V is TRBV9; TRBD1 agrees at 7 bases. V dropped 4 bases and J dropped 5; count of bases not matched to a gene: 3. Germline V gene sequence: CDR1 SGDLS, CDR2 YYNGEE. The CDR3 runs 13 residues. The CDR3 spells CASSPGTDQPQHF. In DNA, the CDR3 is TGTGCCAGCAGCCCGGGGACAGATCAGCCCCAGCATTTT.

This clonotype has a count of ten or more. The chain joins TRBV28 to TRBJ1-4, with 9 positions matching TRBD1. The CDR3 is made up of 14 amino acids. V shed 5 bases and J 8 bases; nucleotides not matched to a gene: 6. Germline V gene sequence: CDR1 MDHEN, CDR2 SYDVKM. CDR3 nucleotides: TGTGCCAGCAGTAGGGGACAGGGAAGGGAAAAACTGTTTTTT. Translation: CASSRGQGREKLFF.

Ten or more counts support this clonotype. The chain carries TRBV11-1 and TRBJ2-7, with TRBD1 as a possible D gene (6 bases). The CDR3 is made up of 14 amino acids. From germline, CDR1 is SGHAT and CDR2 FQDESV (reference sequence). V shed 3 bases and J shed 3 bases, with 12 bases lying between them. In DNA form, the CDR3 reads TGTGCCAGCAGCTTCGCGACAGGTAACTACGAGCAGTACTTC. Translating it yields CASSFATGNYEQYF.

This rearrangement joins TRBV29-1 to TRBJ2-7, with D maybe TRBD1 (6 bases). Germline lookup yields CDR1 SQVTM and CDR2 ANQGSEA. The CDR3 is 13 amino acids. V was trimmed by 6 bases and J by 4 bases, leaving 16 bases between them. In DNA form, the CDR3 reads TGCAGCGTAACCGGGACAATGAGGTACGAGCAGTACTTC. Its translation: CSVTGTMRYEQYF.

This chain uses TRBV20-1 with TRBJ2-5; D possibly uses TRBD1 or TRBD2 (6 bases each). The V end was cut by 3 bases, the J end by 1 base, with 18 bases between. CDR1 DFQATT and CDR2 SNEGSKA come from the germline V gene (reference sequence). The CDR3 is made up of 16 amino acids. The chain's CDR3 is CSARYQGGFIQETQYF. The DNA for the CDR3 is TGCAGTGCTAGGTATCAAGGGGGGTTCATCCAAGAGACCCAGTACTTC.

The V gene is TRBV27, the J gene TRBJ2-1, with 12 nucleotides matching TRBD2. V gave up 4 bases and J gave up 9 bases; unmatched junction bases: 7. Germline V CDR1 and CDR2: MNHEY, SMNVEV (reference sequence). The CDR3 contains 15 residues. The CDR3 spells CASSYGLAGSGEQFF. CDR3 bases: TGTGCCAGCAGTTACGGACTAGCGGGATCCGGTGAGCAGTTCTTC.

The chain uses TRBV24-1 and TRBJ2-1, with D maybe TRBD1 (6 bases). This CDR3 is built from 16 residues. Per germline, CDR1 KGHDR and CDR2 SFDVKD. V was pared by 6 bases and J by 7 bases, with 21 bases between. The CDR3 coding sequence is TGTGCCACCAGTCGAGGGGGAACGCTATTTCTGAATGAGCAGTTCTTC. Protein: CATSRGGTLFLNEQFF.

This clonotype was detected ten times or more. This chain joins TRBV24-1 and TRBJ1-1; D might be TRBD1 (6 bases). This CDR3 is 13 amino acids long. CDR1 KGHDR and CDR2 SFDVKD come from the germline V gene. V was clipped by 5 bases and J by 4 bases, with 10 bases between them. The CDR3 loop reads CATSGTGRTEAFF. CDR3 coding DNA: TGTGCCACCAGTGGTACAGGGCGCACTGAAGCTTTCTTT.

This clonotype was counted between two and nine times. The V and J genes are TRBV19 and TRBJ1-5; unclear D gene. Germline-derived CDR1 and CDR2 are LNHDA and SQIVND (reference sequence). The CDR3 runs 14 residues. The V gene lost 7 bases and the J gene lost 2 bases, with 12 bases spanning the gap. CDR3 nucleotide sequence: TGTGCCAGTATTCAGACCTATGGCAATCAGCCCCAGCATTTT. It codes for CASIQTYGNQPQHF.

This clonotype was picked up many times. The rearrangement uses TRBV20-1 and TRBJ2-3; D is possibly TRBD2 (6 bases). In germline, CDR1 is DFQATT, CDR2 SNEGSKA (reference sequence). V shed 2 bases and J shed 0 bases, with 15 bases lying between them. This CDR3 spans 16 amino acids. The DNA of the CDR3 is TGCAGTGCTAGACCATTAGCGGAGTCTAGCACAGATACGCAGTATTTT. It yields the protein CSARPLAESSTDTQYF.

This clonotype was recorded at least ten times. The J gene is TRBJ2-7, the V gene TRBV7-9; a possible D gene is TRBD2 (6 bases). Germline-derived CDR1 and CDR2 are SEHNR and FQNEAQ (reference sequence). This CDR3 is built from 15 residues. V lost 1 base and J lost 7, with 17 bases in between. CDR3 region: CASSLGGLPLGEQYF. CDR3 coding DNA: TGTGCCAGCAGCTTAGGGGGACTCCCCTTGGGTGAGCAGTACTTC.

This clonotype has a count of ten or more. This sequence joins TRBV11-3 and TRBJ2-5, with D maybe TRBD1 (5 bases). Trimming shortened V by 1 base and J by 4 bases, and 22 bases separated the two germline ends. This CDR3 has 18 residues. The germline V gene encodes CDR1 SGHNT and CDR2 YENEEA. The CDR3 protein is CASSLVDRVTVDRETQYF. The CDR3 region has the DNA TGTGCCAGCAGCTTAGTCGATCGGGTTACGGTCGACAGAGAGACCCAGTACTTC. The variable domain in full, completed from reference TRBV11-3 and TRBJ2-5, reads EAGVVQSPRYKIIEKKQPVAFWCNPISGHNTLYWYLQNLGQGPELLIRYENEEAVDDSQLPKDRFSAERLKGVDSTLKIQPAELGDSAVYLCASSLVDRVTVDRETQYFGPGTRLLVL.

The rearrangement links TRBV19 to TRBJ2-3; 10 positions agree with TRBD2. This CDR3 comprises 16 residues. Trimming took 4 bases from V and 2 from J; bases not matched to a gene: 6. CDR1 is LNHDA and CDR2 is SQIVND in the germline V gene (reference sequence). The CDR3 region is CASSTPSGGDTDTQYF. CDR3 DNA: TGTGCCAGTAGTACACCTAGCGGGGGAGACACAGATACGCAGTATTTT.

This clonotype was counted a few times. Sequence at one end of the junction differs from germline and may be a read error. The CDR3 sequence is CASSSDRQGTQYF. The CDR3 DNA sequence: TGTGCCAGCAGCTCAGACAGGCAAGGGACCCAGTACTTC. V is TRBV7-3 and J is TRBJ2-5; D may be TRBD1 (6 bases). The CDR3 has 13 residues. The V gene's germline CDR1 is SGHTA and CDR2 FQGTGA. Together with reference TRBV7-3 and TRBJ2-5, the CDR3 gives the full variable domain: GAGVSQTPSNKVTEKGKYVELRCDPISGHTALYWYRQSLGQGPEFLIYFQGTGAADDSGLPNDRFFAVRPEGSVSTLKIQRTERGDSAVYLCASSSDRQGTQYFGPGTRLLVL.

In its sample, this clonotype was seen a few times. This sequence joins TRBV4-1 and TRBJ2-3; 10 nucleotides match TRBD1. CDR1 and CDR2 from the germline V gene are MGHRA and YSYEKL. The CDR3 has 15 residues. Trimming removed 4 bases from V and 4 bases from J; junction bases left unmatched: 5. The CDR3 is CASSLRTGGADTQYF. The CDR3 DNA is TGCGCCAGCAGCCTCCGGACAGGGGGTGCAGATACGCAGTATTTT.

The genes are TRBV10-3 and TRBJ2-3; D call uncertain. This CDR3 region has 13 residues. The germline V and J ends were trimmed by 6 bases and 3 bases, with 10 bases remaining between them. In germline, CDR1 is ENHRY, CDR2 SYGVKD. The CDR3 reads CAIRLSSTDTQYF. In nucleotides, the CDR3 is TGTGCCATCAGACTTTCCTCTACAGATACGCAGTATTTT.